These T cell receptor beta chains were read from a single sample in a study of T cell responses to AZD1222 COVID-19 vaccine. Generated by immunoSEQ multiplex PCR, the TCRdb table keeps only in-frame clones and is missing some. The data hold 80,000 to 90,000 clones, with 88% observed a single time. This specimen was peripheral blood, taken on day 0 of MenACWY control vaccination. The receptors come from an adult in good health. Both conserved end residues are part of each CDR3. The D gene is left open where the match is weak. Size values are once, few and many counts, or a class for expanded clones, and some rows have none.

clone_size j_call v_call d_call cdr3_nt cdr3_aa
few TRBJ1-3 TRBV30 NA TGTGCCTGGAGGTCGGCGGGGCCCGGAAACACCATATATTTT CAWRSAGPGNTIYF
NA TRBJ2-7 TRBV4-1 NA TGCGCCAGCAGCTTAGGACAGACCTACGAGCAGTACTTC CASSLGQTYEQYF
NA TRBJ1-4 TRBV7-9 NA TGTGCCAGCAGCCCAGGTGTCTTGGGGGGCGAAAAACTGTTTTTT CASSPGVLGGEKLFF
NA TRBJ1-2 TRBV28 NA TGTGCCAGCAGTCCCCACGGGGGTGGCTATGGCTACACCTTC CASSPHGGGYGYTF
NA TRBJ2-5 TRBV19 TRBD2 TGTGCCAGTAGTATCTACCTTCCTAGCGGGAGAGGCGAGGTGTCCCAGTACTTC CASSIYLPSGRGEVSQYF
NA TRBJ2-1 TRBV28 NA TGTGCCAGCAGTCCCGGGGCAACGGAGTTCTTC CASSPGATEFF
NA TRBJ1-1 TRBV6-5 NA TGTGCCAGCAGTTACGAGCGGAACACTGAAGCTTTCTTT CASSYERNTEAFF
once TRBJ2-7 TRBV5-1 NA TGCGCCAGCAGCTTGTATGGGTCCCCCTACGAGCAGTACTTC CASSLYGSPYEQYF
few TRBJ1-4 TRBV4-2 TRBD1 TGTGCCAGCAGTCTTAGCCAACAGGGGGACGAAAAACTGTTTTTT CASSLSQQGDEKLFF
NA TRBJ2-6 TRBV5-1 NA TGCGCCAGCAGCCTGACAGGTTCCTCTGGGGCCAACGTCCTGACTTTC CASSLTGSSGANVLTF
NA TRBJ2-1 TRBV6-5 NA TGTGCCAGCAGGTCCTATGAGCAGTTCTTC CASRSYEQFF
NA TRBJ1-2 TRBV28 NA TGTGCCAGCAGTTTAACTAACTATGGCTACACCTTC CASSLTNYGYTF
once TRBJ2-6 TRBV5-8 NA TGTGCCAGCAGCTTGGCCAAGCAGGGGTGGCCCTCTGGGGCCAACGTCCTGACTTTC CASSLAKQGWPSGANVLTF
NA TRBJ2-2 TRBV9 NA TGTGCCAGCAGCCCCGGGACACTTTCTACCGGGGAGCTGTTTTTT CASSPGTLSTGELFF
once TRBJ1-1 TRBV6-2/TRBV6-3 NA TGTGCCAGCAGTCACGGGACTGAAGCTTTCTTT CASSHGTEAFF
once TRBJ1-1 TRBV19 NA TGTGCCAGTAGTCGGAAAATGAACACTGAAGCTTTCTTT CASSRKMNTEAFF
few TRBJ1-2 TRBV20-1 NA TGCAGTGCTGGGGCAGGGAATGGCTACACCTTC CSAGAGNGYTF
NA TRBJ2-3 TRBV25-1 TRBD1 TGTGCCAGCAGTGAAGGGACAGGAGACACAGATACGCAGTATTTT CASSEGTGDTDTQYF
NA TRBJ2-1 TRBV7-2 NA TGTGCCAGCAGCTTGCACAGAGATGAGCAGTTCTTC CASSLHRDEQFF
NA TRBJ1-1 TRBV6-2/TRBV6-3 NA TGTGCCAGCAGTTACTCCTGGACAGAAGCTTTCTTT CASSYSWTEAFF
NA TRBJ1-2 TRBV6-5 NA TGTGCCAGCAGTCTTTCGACAGACTATGGCTACACCTTC CASSLSTDYGYTF
NA TRBJ1-5 TRBV28 NA TGTGCCAGCAGGGTGAGCGGGACAACAAGCAATCAGCCCCAGCATTTT CASRVSGTTSNQPQHF
few TRBJ1-1 TRBV6-5 NA TGTGCCAGCAGTTACTACAGGCAAAACACTGAAGCTTTCTTT CASSYYRQNTEAFF
NA TRBJ2-1 TRBV6-5 NA TGTGCCAGCAGTTATAGTCAGGCGGACAATGAGCAGTTCTTC CASSYSQADNEQFF
once TRBJ1-2 TRBV7-2 NA TGTGCCAGCAGCTTAGAAGAGGGGGCTAACTATGGCTACACCTTC CASSLEEGANYGYTF
NA TRBJ1-1 TRBV6-5 NA TGTGCCAGCAGTCTTGATGGGGGGAAGAGTGAAGCTTTCTTT CASSLDGGKSEAFF
few TRBJ1-2 TRBV15 NA TGTGCCACCAGCAGGGACAGTCTTAACTATGGCTACACCTTC CATSRDSLNYGYTF
NA TRBJ2-7 TRBV5-6 NA TGTGCCAGCAGCTTGGGCGGAGATTCCTACGAGCAGTACTTC CASSLGGDSYEQYF
NA TRBJ2-3 TRBV15 TRBD2 TGTGCCACCAGCAGAGTTCTAGCGGTCCGGGAGACGCAGTATTTT CATSRVLAVRETQYF
NA TRBJ1-3 TRBV9 NA TGTGCCAGCAGCACGCAAGTACGCTCTGGAAACACCATATATTTT CASSTQVRSGNTIYF
NA TRBJ1-2 TRBV4-3 TRBD1 TGCGCCAGCAGCCAAGAGAGTTCGCCAGGGGGAGCCTATGGCTACACCTTC CASSQESSPGGAYGYTF
NA TRBJ2-5 TRBV11-2 TRBD2 TGTGCCAGCAGCTTTCGGGGACTAGCGGGAGTGATGGAGACCCAGTACTTC CASSFRGLAGVMETQYF
few TRBJ1-2 TRBV3-1/TRBV3-2 NA TGTGCCAGCAGCCATTTGCTCCAAACTTCCCAGGGCTATGGCTACACCTTC CASSHLLQTSQGYGYTF
NA TRBJ1-1 TRBV10-3 TRBD1 TGTGCCGCCAGGACAGGGGAAACTGAAGCTTTCTTT CAARTGETEAFF
NA TRBJ2-7 TRBV27 TRBD1 TGTGCCAGCAGTCCGACAGGGGAGTCCTACGAGCAGTACTTC CASSPTGESYEQYF
NA TRBJ1-1 TRBV12-3/TRBV12-4 NA TGTGCCAGCAGTTTACGAGTGGAAGCTTTCTTT CASSLRVEAFF
few TRBJ1-6 TRBV7-2 TRBD1 TGTGCCAGCAGCAACCTCCCCGGACAGGGGAATTCACCCCTCCACTTT CASSNLPGQGNSPLHF
NA TRBJ1-2 TRBV12-1 NA TGTGCCAGCGGGACAGGGTCTGGCTACACCTTC CASGTGSGYTF
NA TRBJ2-7 TRBV10-1 NA TGCGCCAGCAGTGAGTCGAACAGTCGGAAGCAGTACTTC CASSESNSRKQYF
NA TRBJ2-7 TRBV4-3 NA TGCGCCAGCAGCCAAGAAGGTTACGAGCAGTACTTC CASSQEGYEQYF
NA TRBJ2-5 TRBV7-3 NA TGTGCCAGCAGCCGACACGGACAAGAGACCCAGTACTTC CASSRHGQETQYF
NA TRBJ2-7 TRBV10-3 NA TGTGCCATCAGGCCCGATCTAGTTAGGTCCTACGAGCAGTACTTC CAIRPDLVRSYEQYF
NA TRBJ2-3 TRBV18 NA TGTGCCAGCTCACCAACTACAGCGGCAGATACGCAGTATTTT CASSPTTAADTQYF
NA TRBJ1-1 TRBV12-3/TRBV12-4 NA TGTGCCAGCAGGCTCAGGAGCGACACTGAAGCTTTCTTT CASRLRSDTEAFF
NA TRBJ1-5 TRBV3-1/TRBV3-2 NA TGTGCCAGCAGCCAAGGGGGAGGGAGCAATCAGCCCCAGCATTTT CASSQGGGSNQPQHF
NA TRBJ2-7 TRBV5-1 NA TGCGCCAGCAGCTTGGGGTACCAGCGTGTCTACGAGCAGTACTTC CASSLGYQRVYEQYF
NA TRBJ2-7 TRBV7-9 NA TGTGCCAGCAGCTCGATAGCGACTCCCTACGAGCAGTACTTC CASSSIATPYEQYF
NA TRBJ1-2 TRBV21-1 NA TGTGCCAGCAGCAAAGGCTCTCGCGGCTGCTATGGCTACACCTTC CASSKGSRGCYGYTF
NA TRBJ2-7 TRBV4-2 NA TGTGCCAGCAGCCAAGCTGCGGAAGGGGCCTACGAGCAGTACTTC CASSQAAEGAYEQYF
NA TRBJ1-2 TRBV5-8 NA TGTGCCAGCAGCCGAGACTACCGGGCCCTTCTAAACAACACCTTC CASSRDYRALLNNTF